The next 18 T cell receptor beta chains were all read from a single sample in a study of CD8+CD57+ T cells in acquired aplastic anemia. TCR beta VDJ and CDR3 profiling used genomic DNA as template. Each CDR3 protein gets one entry after TCRdb re-called the reads with MiXCR. In the table there are about 180,000 distinct CDR3 sequences, around half of which are singletons. By flow cytometry, patients selected for sequencing had shown an expansion of CD8+CD57+ cells. Sequenced material: sorted CD4+, CD8+, or CD8+CD57+ T cells (not recorded which) from PBMCs. The receptors were gathered from a human donor with aplastic anemia.

This clonotype was seen only a few times. The V and J genes are TRBV29-1 and TRBJ2-7, with 7 bases fitting TRBD1. CDR1 is SQVTM and CDR2 is ANQGSEA in the germline V gene. The trim removed 6 bases at V and 3 bases at J, leaving 5 bases unmatched. The CDR3 loop spans 12 amino acids. CDR3 bases: TGCAGCGTGACAAGACAGGGCTACGAGCAGTACTTC. Its protein is CSVTRQGYEQYF.

The V and J genes are TRBV12-3 or TRBV12-4 and TRBJ2-1; possibly TRBD1 for D (5 bases). The CDR3 loop spans 16 amino acids. V was pared by 6 bases and J by 6 bases, with 21 bases between. CDR3 coding DNA: TGTGCCAGCAGGCCTCGGTCGGGTGGGGCCATCAATGAGCAGTTCTTC. Protein: CASRPRSGGAINEQFF.

This clonotype came up many times. The gene calls are TRBV7-2 and TRBJ1-2; TRBD1 matches 8 bases. With V trimmed by 5 bases and J by 5 bases, 4 bases remained unmatched. The CDR3 has 13 amino acids. Looked up from germline, CDR1 is SGHTA and CDR2 is FQGNSA. CDR3 region: CASSPTGEYGYTF. CDR3 nucleotides: TGTGCCAGCAGCCCGACAGGGGAGTATGGCTACACCTTC.

This clonotype showed up just a few times. One base away lies a much larger clone, so this may be a sequencing read error. The V call is TRBV19, the J call TRBJ2-1; maybe TRBD1 (6 bases). The V gene's germline CDR1 is LNHDA and CDR2 SQIVND (reference sequence). This CDR3 has 13 residues. The DNA for the CDR3 is TGTGCCAGTAGTATAGCCAGGGGCAATGTGCAGTTCTTC. It is translated as CASSIARGNVQFF.

V and J are TRBV10-3 and TRBJ2-1; 12 positions agree with TRBD1. Trimming cost V 9 bases and J 10 bases; bases outside gene matches: 10. This CDR3 is built from 14 residues. CDR1 is ENHRY, CDR2 SYGVKD, per germline. CDR3 in DNA: TGTGCCATTCGGCCGGGACAGGGGGCCGGGGAGCAGTTCTTC. It is translated as CAIRPGQGAGEQFF.

J is TRBJ1-5 and V is TRBV10-3, with unresolved D. Per the germline V gene, CDR1 is ENHRY and CDR2 is SYGVKD. V was trimmed by 0 bases and J by 2 bases, leaving 5 bases between them. The CDR3 is made up of 14 amino acids. CDR3 in amino acids: CAISESGGNQPQHF. The CDR3 nucleotides are TGTGCCATCAGTGAGTCTGGGGGCAATCAGCCCCAGCATTTT.

This clonotype was counted at least ten times. The chain has TRBV24-1 and TRBJ2-3; maybe TRBD1 (5 bases). The V end lost 9 bases, the J end lost 1 base, and 10 bases lay between the germline ends. Germline V gene sequence: CDR1 KGHDR, CDR2 SFDVKD. The CDR3 extends over 13 amino acids. The CDR3 sequence: CATGTRGTDTQYF. CDR3 DNA sequence: TGTGCCACCGGCACCAGGGGCACAGATACGCAGTATTTT.

The chain combines TRBV29-1 with TRBJ2-1; D is unclear. CDR1 is SQVTM, CDR2 ANQGSEA, per germline. V dropped 2 bases and J dropped 5 bases, with 13 bases sitting between them. The CDR3 has 14 residues. The CDR3 spells CSVEPQNPNNEQFF. CDR3 bases: TGCAGCGTTGAACCCCAGAATCCCAACAATGAGCAGTTCTTC.

This clonotype was detected many times. The chain is built from TRBV5-1 and TRBJ2-1; 8 nucleotides agree with TRBD1. Germline trimming cut 2 bases from V and 5 bases from J; bases unmatched to any gene: 3. The CDR3 covers 14 residues. CDR1 and CDR2 (germline): SGHRS, YFSETQ. CDR3 nucleotides: TGCGCCAGCAGCTTAGGGACAGGAAACAATGAGCAGTTCTTC. Its translation is CASSLGTGNNEQFF.

The chain links TRBV6-1 to TRBJ2-1; tentatively, D is TRBD2 (5 bases). Trimming cost V 2 bases and J 6 bases, with 14 bases left between them. CDR3 size: 15 residues. The germline gives CDR1 MNHNS, CDR2 SASEGT. The CDR3 is CASSEIGEPGNEQFF. The CDR3, as DNA: TGTGCCAGCAGTGAAATCGGGGAGCCTGGCAATGAGCAGTTCTTC.

This clonotype was seen a few times. CDR3 sequence (DNA): TGTGCCAGCAGGGGCGGATATAATTCACCCCTCCACTTT. It codes for CASRGGYNSPLHF. The gene calls are TRBV2 and TRBJ1-6, with D unclear. CDR1 is SNHLY and CDR2 is FYNNEI in the germline V gene. The V gene lost 6 bases and the J gene lost 4 bases, with 7 bases spanning the gap. The CDR3 has 13 amino acids.

Ten or more counts support this clonotype. The chain employs TRBV12-3 or TRBV12-4 and TRBJ2-1; 7 bases line up with TRBD1. Trimming cost V 8 bases and J 4 bases; bases outside gene matches: 11. The CDR3 is 15 residues long. CDR3 sequence (DNA): TGTGCCAGCGTTAAAGACAGGGCATCTTACAATGAGCAGTTCTTC. This encodes CASVKDRASYNEQFF.

The gene calls are TRBV2 and TRBJ1-1; 8 bases are a match to TRBD1. CDR3 length: 14 residues. CDR1 is SNHLY, CDR2 FYNNEI, per germline. The J segment lost 5 bases and the V segment lost 6 bases, leaving 8 bases of the junction unmatched. This CDR3 is CASRLTGGGTEAFF. The CDR3 bases are TGTGCCAGCAGGTTAACAGGGGGAGGGACTGAAGCTTTCTTT.

This clonotype was recorded a few times. The CDR3 DNA sequence: TGTGCCAGCAGCCTAGACGGGCCCTACGAGCAGTACTTC. Its protein product is CASSLDGPYEQYF. The chain couples TRBV7-9 to TRBJ2-7; no reliable D call. The ends were cut back, 5 bases at V and 2 bases at J, with 10 bases in the middle. CDR1 is SEHNR and CDR2 is FQNEAQ in the germline V gene (reference sequence). The CDR3 loop spans 13 amino acids.

In its sample, this clonotype was seen once. A single base separates this from a much larger clone, so it may be a read error. The chain employs TRBV6-1 and TRBJ2-7; possibly TRBD1 or TRBD2 for D (5 bases each). V was trimmed by 6 bases and J by 1 base, leaving 13 bases between them. This CDR3 region has 14 residues. The V gene's germline CDR1 is MNHNS and CDR2 SASEGT. Here the CDR3 DNA reads TGTGCCAGCAGGGGGGAGCGACCTTCCTACGAGCAGTACTTC. The encoded protein is CASRGERPSYEQYF.

This clonotype was observed once. The chain is built from TRBV12-3 or TRBV12-4 and TRBJ2-7; D ambiguous. Deletions cut 5 bases from V and 2 bases from J, with 10 bases between. The CDR3 runs 13 residues. This CDR3 is CASSVDNPYEQYF. CDR3 nucleotides: TGTGCCAGCAGTGTAGACAACCCCTACGAGCAGTACTTC.

This clonotype was observed many times. The chain has TRBV7-9 and TRBJ1-4, with a tentative D call TRBD1 (6 bases). Germline V CDR1 and CDR2: SEHNR, FQNEAQ (reference sequence). This CDR3 has 15 amino acids. V was trimmed by 1 base and J by 5 bases, leaving 11 bases between them. The CDR3 DNA reads TGTGCCAGCAGCTTAGGTCGGACAGAGAATGAAAAACTGTTTTTT. It specifies CASSLGRTENEKLFF. Based on the CDR3 plus reference TRBV7-9 and TRBJ1-4, the full variable domain is DTGVSQNPRHKITKRGQNVTFRCDPISEHNRLYWYRQTLGQGPEFLTYFQNEAQLEKSRLLSDRFSAERPKGSFSTLEIQRTEQGDSAMYLCASSLGRTENEKLFFGSGTQLSVL.

At least ten counts were recorded for this clonotype. This chain links TRBV10-2 with TRBJ2-1; unclear D gene. CDR1 is WSHSY, CDR2 SAAADI, per germline. The CDR3 has 16 amino acids. V was trimmed by 2 bases and J by 0 bases, leaving 11 bases between them. The CDR3 sequence: CASSENPLSSYNEQFF. In nucleotides, the CDR3 is TGCGCCAGCAGTGAGAATCCGCTGAGCTCCTACAATGAGCAGTTCTTC.